This TCR beta chain was profiled in a study of shared clonotypes between healthy human individuals. V shed 6 bases and J 2 bases; nucleotides not matched to a gene: 2. The germline V gene encodes CDR1 GTSNPN and CDR2 SVGIG (reference sequence). The CDR3 covers 12 residues. Assay used: immunoSEQ multiplex PCR; TCRdb lists only in-frame clones, some missing. The sample consists of about 710,000 clones, approximately 77% of them appearing once. In this sample, this clone turned up a few times. This chain joins TRBV30 and TRBJ1-2; 8 nucleotides agree with TRBD1. This receptor was taken from a woman in her thirties in good health. The sample taken for sequencing was memory CD4+ T cells sorted from blood. Subset reported: CD45RA-negative fraction. CDR3 in DNA: TGTGCCTGCAGGGGGCAAAACTATGGCTACACCTTC. Translated: CACRGQNYGYTF.